The source of this TCR beta chain is a study of T cells in Graves' hyperthyroidism and ophthalmopathy. Researchers amplified the TCR beta CDR3 regions from RNA transcripts. HTBI primers were used for first-round RT-PCR of the TCR CDR3. TCRdb re-called the multiplex PCR reads with MiXCR, one entry per CDR3 protein. The data show hundreds of thousands of distinct CDR3 sequences, around 13% seen once. Regarding the study as a whole: The model made its ophthalmopathy prediction, and onset followed a median about 5.9 months later.

It was uncontrolled infection, other autoimmune disease, pregnancy or lactation that excluded patients. The V gene's germline CDR1 is DFQATT and CDR2 SNEGSKA (reference sequence). This CDR3 is 16 amino acids long. Deletions cut 3 bases from V and 4 bases from J, with 20 bases between. For this clonotype: Its specificity is not known.

The chain employs TRBV20-1 and TRBJ2-3; D is possibly TRBD1 or TRBD2 (5 bases each). This receptor was identified in a woman in her thirties or forties with Graves' ophthalmopathy. Material for sequencing was blood. CDR3 nucleotides: TGCAGTGCTAGTAGCCCGTTGGGGGAGTTGGCAGATACGCAGTATTTT. As protein: CSASSPLGELADTQYF.